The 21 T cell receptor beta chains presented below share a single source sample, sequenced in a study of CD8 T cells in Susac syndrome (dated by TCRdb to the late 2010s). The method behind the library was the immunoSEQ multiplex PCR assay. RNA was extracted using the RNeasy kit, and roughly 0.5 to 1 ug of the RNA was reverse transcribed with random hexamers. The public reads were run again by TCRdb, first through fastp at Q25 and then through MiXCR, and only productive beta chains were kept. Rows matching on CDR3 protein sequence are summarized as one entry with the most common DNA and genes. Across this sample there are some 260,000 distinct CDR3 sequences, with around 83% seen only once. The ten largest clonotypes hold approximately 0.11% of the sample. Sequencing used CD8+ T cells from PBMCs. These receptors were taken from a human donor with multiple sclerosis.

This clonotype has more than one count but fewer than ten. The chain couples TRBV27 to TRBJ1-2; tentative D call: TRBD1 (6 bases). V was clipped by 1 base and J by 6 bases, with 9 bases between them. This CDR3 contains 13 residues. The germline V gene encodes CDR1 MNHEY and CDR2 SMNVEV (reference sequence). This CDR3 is CASSLWAGDGYTF. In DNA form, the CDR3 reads TGTGCCAGCAGTTTATGGGCAGGGGATGGCTACACCTTC.

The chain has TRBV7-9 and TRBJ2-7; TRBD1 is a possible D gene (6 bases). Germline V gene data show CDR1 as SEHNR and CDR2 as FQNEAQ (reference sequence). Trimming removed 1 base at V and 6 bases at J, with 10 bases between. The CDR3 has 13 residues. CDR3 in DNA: TGTGCCAGCAGCTTAGGGGGGCAGGTCGAGCAGTACTTC. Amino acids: CASSLGGQVEQYF. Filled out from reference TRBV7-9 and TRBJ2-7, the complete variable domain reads DTGVSQNPRHKITKRGQNVTFRCDPISEHNRLYWYRQTLGQGPEFLTYFQNEAQLEKSRLLSDRFSAERPKGSFSTLEIQRTEQGDSAMYLCASSLGGQVEQYFGPGTRLTVT.

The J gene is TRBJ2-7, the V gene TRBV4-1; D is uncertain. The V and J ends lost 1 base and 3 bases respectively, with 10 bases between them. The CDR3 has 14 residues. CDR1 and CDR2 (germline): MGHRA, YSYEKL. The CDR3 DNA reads TGCGCCAGCAGCCAAGTCGTCGGAGACTACGAGCAGTACTTC. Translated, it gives CASSQVVGDYEQYF.

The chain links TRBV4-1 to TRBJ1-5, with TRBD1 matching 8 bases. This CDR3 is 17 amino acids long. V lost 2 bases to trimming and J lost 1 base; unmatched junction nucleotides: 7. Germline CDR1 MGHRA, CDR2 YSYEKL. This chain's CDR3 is CASSQSGQVGSNQPQHF. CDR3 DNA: TGCGCCAGCAGCCAATCGGGACAGGTTGGAAGCAATCAGCCCCAGCATTTT.

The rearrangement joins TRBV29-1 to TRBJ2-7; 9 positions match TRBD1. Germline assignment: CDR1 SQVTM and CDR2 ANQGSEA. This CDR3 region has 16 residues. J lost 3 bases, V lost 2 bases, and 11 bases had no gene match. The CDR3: CSVELHPPGQGYEQYF. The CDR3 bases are TGCAGCGTTGAACTACACCCGCCGGGACAGGGCTACGAGCAGTACTTC.

CDR3 DNA sequence: TGTGCCACCAAGACAGGCTATAGCAATCAGCCCCAGCATTTT. Its protein product is CATKTGYSNQPQHF. The V call is TRBV19, the J call TRBJ1-5; D perhaps matches TRBD1 (6 bases). From germline, CDR1 is LNHDA and CDR2 SQIVND (reference sequence). Trimming left V 10 bases short and J 0 bases short, with 13 bases between. This CDR3 comprises 14 residues.

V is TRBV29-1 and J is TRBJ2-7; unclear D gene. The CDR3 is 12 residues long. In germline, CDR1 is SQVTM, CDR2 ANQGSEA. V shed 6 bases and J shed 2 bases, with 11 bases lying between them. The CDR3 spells CSVRTSAYEQYF. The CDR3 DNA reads TGCAGCGTCCGGACGTCAGCCTACGAGCAGTACTTC.

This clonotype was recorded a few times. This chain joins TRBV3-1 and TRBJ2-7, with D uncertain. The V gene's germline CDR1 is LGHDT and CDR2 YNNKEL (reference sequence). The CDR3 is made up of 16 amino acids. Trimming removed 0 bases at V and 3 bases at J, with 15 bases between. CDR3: CASSQDSSRRHYEQYF. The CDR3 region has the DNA TGTGCCAGCAGCCAAGATAGTTCGCGGAGACACTACGAGCAGTACTTC.

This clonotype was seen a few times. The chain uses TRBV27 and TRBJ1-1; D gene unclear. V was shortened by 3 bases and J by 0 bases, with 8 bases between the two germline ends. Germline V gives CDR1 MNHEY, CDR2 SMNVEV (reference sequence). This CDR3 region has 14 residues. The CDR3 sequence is CASSFGRVNTEAFF. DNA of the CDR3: TGTGCCAGCAGTTTCGGCCGAGTGAACACTGAAGCTTTCTTT.

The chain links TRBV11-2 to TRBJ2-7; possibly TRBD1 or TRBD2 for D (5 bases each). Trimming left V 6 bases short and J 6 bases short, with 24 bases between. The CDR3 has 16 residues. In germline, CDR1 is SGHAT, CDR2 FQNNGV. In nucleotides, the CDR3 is TGTGCCAGCAGTTTCGCACCTGGGGGTAGCCGTGGCGAGCAGTACTTC. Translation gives CASSFAPGGSRGEQYF.

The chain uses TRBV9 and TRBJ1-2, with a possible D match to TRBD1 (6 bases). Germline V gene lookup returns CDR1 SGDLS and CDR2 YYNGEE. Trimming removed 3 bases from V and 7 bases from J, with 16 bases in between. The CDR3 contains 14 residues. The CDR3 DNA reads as TGTGCCAGCAGCGGGGGACACGAGGTACGTGGCTACACCTTC. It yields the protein CASSGGHEVRGYTF.

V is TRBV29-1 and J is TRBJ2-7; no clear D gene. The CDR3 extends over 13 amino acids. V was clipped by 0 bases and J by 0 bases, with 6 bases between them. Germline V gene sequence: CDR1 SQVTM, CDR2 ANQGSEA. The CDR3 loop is CSVEDRSSYEQYF. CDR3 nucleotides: TGCAGCGTTGAAGACAGGAGCTCCTACGAGCAGTACTTC.

The CDR3 DNA is TGTGCCACCAGTGATGCAGATCAGAACACCGGGGAGCTGTTTTTT. It specifies CATSDADQNTGELFF. This sequence joins TRBV24-1 and TRBJ2-2, with no clear D. Trimming removed 3 bases from V and 1 base from J, with 8 bases in between. The CDR3 sequence is 15 residues long. Looked up from germline, CDR1 is KGHDR and CDR2 is SFDVKD.

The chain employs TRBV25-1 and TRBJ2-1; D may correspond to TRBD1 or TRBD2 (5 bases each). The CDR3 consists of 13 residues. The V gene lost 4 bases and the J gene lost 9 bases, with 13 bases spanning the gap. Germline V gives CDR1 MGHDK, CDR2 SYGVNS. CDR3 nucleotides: TGTGCCAGCAGTGTAGGGGCAAGCGGTGAGCAGTTCTTC. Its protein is CASSVGASGEQFF.

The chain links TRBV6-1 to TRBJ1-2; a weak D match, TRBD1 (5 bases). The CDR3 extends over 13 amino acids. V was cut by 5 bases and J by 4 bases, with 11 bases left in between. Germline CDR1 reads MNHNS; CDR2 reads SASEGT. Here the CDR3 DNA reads TGTGCCAGCAGTCCGGAGGGGAGCTATGGCTACACCTTC. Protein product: CASSPEGSYGYTF.

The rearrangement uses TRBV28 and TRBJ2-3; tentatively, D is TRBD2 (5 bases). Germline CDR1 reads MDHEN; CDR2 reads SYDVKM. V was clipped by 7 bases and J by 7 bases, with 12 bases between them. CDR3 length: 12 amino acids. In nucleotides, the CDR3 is TGTGCCAGCATCTCGAGGGAATATACGCAGTATTTT. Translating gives CASISREYTQYF.

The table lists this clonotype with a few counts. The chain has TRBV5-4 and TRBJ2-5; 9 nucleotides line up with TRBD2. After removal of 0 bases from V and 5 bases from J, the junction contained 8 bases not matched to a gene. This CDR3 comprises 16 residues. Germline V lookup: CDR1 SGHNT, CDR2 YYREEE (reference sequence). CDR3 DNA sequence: TGTGCCAGCAGCTTGGCCCCTAGCGGGATCGAGGAGACCCAGTACTTC. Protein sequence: CASSLAPSGIEETQYF.

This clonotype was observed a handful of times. The CDR3: CASSLFGRGTNGYTF. The DNA of the CDR3 is TGTGCCAGCAGTTTATTTGGCAGGGGGACCAATGGCTACACCTTC. The chain uses TRBV27 and TRBJ1-2; TRBD1 agrees at 7 bases. The junction had 8 bases not matched to a gene; V was cut back by 1 base and J by 6 bases. The germline gives CDR1 MNHEY, CDR2 SMNVEV (reference sequence). The CDR3 extends over 15 amino acids.

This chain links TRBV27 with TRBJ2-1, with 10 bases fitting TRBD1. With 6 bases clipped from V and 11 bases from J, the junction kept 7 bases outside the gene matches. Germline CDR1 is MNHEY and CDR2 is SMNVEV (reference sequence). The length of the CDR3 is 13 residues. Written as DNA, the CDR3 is TGTGCCAGCAGCCACGAGACAGGGGGCAAGCAGTTCTTC. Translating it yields CASSHETGGKQFF.

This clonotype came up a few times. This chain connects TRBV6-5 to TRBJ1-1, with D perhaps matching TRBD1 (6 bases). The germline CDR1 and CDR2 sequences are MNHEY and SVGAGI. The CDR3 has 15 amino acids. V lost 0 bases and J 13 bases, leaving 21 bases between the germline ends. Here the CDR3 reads CASSYSSSGQLRSFF. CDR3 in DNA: TGTGCCAGCAGTTACTCGAGCTCGGGACAACTGCGTAGTTTCTTT.

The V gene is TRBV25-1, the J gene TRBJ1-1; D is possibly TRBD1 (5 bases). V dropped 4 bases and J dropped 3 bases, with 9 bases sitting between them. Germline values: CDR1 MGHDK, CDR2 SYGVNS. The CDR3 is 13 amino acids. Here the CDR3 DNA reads TGTGCCAGCAGTGTAGGGGCGGACACTGAAGCTTTCTTT. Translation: CASSVGADTEAFF.